The 18 T cell receptor beta chains reported below all come from one sample, sequenced in a study of T cells in Graves' hyperthyroidism and ophthalmopathy. The investigators amplified TCR beta CDR3 regions from RNA transcripts. The HTBI set primed first-round TCR CDR3 RT-PCR. Each CDR3 protein is one row after TCRdb ran MiXCR on the multiplex PCR reads. The sample has some 800,000 distinct CDR3 sequences, over 35% seen once. Specimen: blood. The receptors derive from a young man with Graves' hyperthyroidism.

This chain uses TRBV10-3 with TRBJ2-7, with D unresolved. Germline assignment: CDR1 ENHRY and CDR2 SYGVKD. Trimming cost V 5 bases and J 7 bases, with 12 bases left between them. The CDR3 sequence is 12 residues long. The CDR3 sequence: CAISPRAGEQYF. As DNA, the CDR3 is TGTGCCATCAGTCCAAGGGCTGGAGAGCAGTACTTC.

This clonotype occurred many times. The rearrangement joins TRBV29-1 to TRBJ1-4; weak D call: TRBD1 (5 bases). The germline gives CDR1 SQVTM, CDR2 ANQGSEA. CDR3 length equals 12 residues. Trimming left V 8 bases short and J 6 bases short, with 13 bases between. This CDR3 reads CSLIGTDEKLFF. The CDR3 coding sequence is TGCAGCTTAATCGGGACGGATGAAAAACTGTTTTTT. The variable domain in full, completed from reference TRBV29-1 and TRBJ1-4, reads SAVISQKPSRDICQRGTSLTIQCQVDSQVTMMFWYRQQPGQSLTLIATANQGSEATYESGFVIDKFPISRPNLTFSTLTVSNMSPEDSSIYLCSLIGTDEKLFFGSGTQLSVL.

The chain has TRBV5-1 and TRBJ2-2; no clear D gene. CDR3 length: 14 residues. V was clipped by 6 bases and J by 1 base, with 10 bases between them. Germline-derived CDR1 and CDR2 are SGHRS and YFSETQ. CDR3 in DNA: TGCGCCAGCAAGAGGACCGAGAACACCGGGGAGCTGTTTTTT. Amino acids: CASKRTENTGELFF.

Regarding this clonotype: A much larger clone lies one base from this, so it may be a read error. The rearrangement uses TRBV10-3 and TRBJ1-3, with D possibly matching TRBD1 (5 bases). Per the germline V gene, CDR1 is ENHRY and CDR2 is SYGVKD. CDR3 size: 13 residues. CDR3 sequence reads: CAISRVPRNTMYF. The DNA of the CDR3 is TGTGCCATCAGCAGGGTCCCCCGAAACACCATGTATTTT.

V and J are TRBV5-1 and TRBJ1-2, with D hard to call. Germline CDR1 is SGHRS and CDR2 is YFSETQ. The CDR3 totals 14 residues. Trimming took 2 bases from V and 2 from J, leaving 10 bases between them. This CDR3 is CASSLGRPNYGYTF. Here the CDR3 DNA reads TGCGCCAGCAGCTTAGGCAGGCCGAACTATGGCTACACCTTC.

The chain uses TRBV12-5 and TRBJ2-5; D ambiguous. In germline, CDR1 is LGHNT, CDR2 FRNRAP. Between the trimmed V and J ends, which lost 3 bases and 5 bases, there was a span of 7 bases. This CDR3 contains 12 residues. The CDR3 DNA reads as TGTGCTAGTGGTTTAAGGGTTGAGACCCAGTACTTC. The encoded protein is CASGLRVETQYF.

This clonotype has only a few counts. V and J are TRBV12-3 or TRBV12-4 and TRBJ1-6; 9 bases agree with TRBD1. The CDR3 is 15 amino acids. With V trimmed by 3 bases and J by 14 bases, 11 bases remained unmatched. The CDR3 region has the DNA TGTGCCAGCAGTTTGGGACAGGGCGCTTACGTCGCCCTCCACTTT. Amino acids: CASSLGQGAYVALHF.

Many counts were recorded for this clonotype. The CDR3 loop is CASSHDRVNSPLHF. DNA of the CDR3: TGTGCCAGCTCCCACGACAGGGTTAATTCACCCCTCCACTTT. V usage is TRBV2 and J usage is TRBJ1-6; 7 bases match TRBD1. The CDR3 length is 14 residues. Germline V gives CDR1 SNHLY, CDR2 FYNNEI. Unmatched junction bases numbered 7, after V lost 8 bases and J lost 6 bases.

The chain joins TRBV9 to TRBJ2-5; tentatively, D is TRBD2 (5 bases). The length of the CDR3 is 14 residues. V was shortened by 4 bases and J by 3 bases, with 13 bases between the two germline ends. Germline CDR1 is SGDLS and CDR2 is YYNGEE. The CDR3 nucleotides are TGTGCCAGCAGCTCCCGGAGGTCAGAAGAGACCCAGTACTTC. Protein sequence: CASSSRRSEETQYF.

The chain is built from TRBV9 and TRBJ2-7; D possibly matches TRBD1 or TRBD2 (5 bases each). V lost 0 bases to trimming and J lost 0 bases, with 10 bases between them. This CDR3 is 15 amino acids long. Germline V gene lookup returns CDR1 SGDLS and CDR2 YYNGEE. CDR3 coding DNA: TGTGCCAGCAGCGTAGTGGGGGACGGCTCCTACGAGCAGTACTTC. Translating gives CASSVVGDGSYEQYF.

In this sample, this clonotype turned up many times. The chain combines TRBV9 with TRBJ1-1; the D is unclear. Per germline, CDR1 SGDLS and CDR2 YYNGEE. V lost 0 bases and J 1 base, leaving 7 bases between the germline ends. There are 14 residues in the CDR3. CDR3 residues: CASSVAPTNTEAFF. The CDR3 DNA sequence: TGTGCCAGCAGCGTAGCACCCACGAACACTGAAGCTTTCTTT. The full variable domain, with the rest looked up from reference TRBV9 and TRBJ1-1, is DSGVTQTPKHLITATGQRVTLRCSPRSGDLSVYWYQQSLDQGLQFLIQYYNGEERAKGNILERFSAQQFPDLHSELNLSSLELGDSALYFCASSVAPTNTEAFFGQGTRLTVV.

This clonotype was counted ten times or more. V usage is TRBV25-1 and J usage is TRBJ1-2, with 11 nucleotides matching TRBD1. CDR1 is MGHDK, CDR2 SYGVNS, per germline. With 0 bases clipped from V and 6 bases from J, the junction kept 6 bases outside the gene matches. The CDR3 contains 16 residues. The CDR3 region has the DNA TGTGCCAGCAGTGAATATGGACAGGGGGCCAGGAATGGCTACACCTTC. Translated: CASSEYGQGARNGYTF.

This clonotype occurred many times. The chain joins TRBV2 to TRBJ1-5; 7 positions match TRBD1. Per germline, CDR1 SNHLY and CDR2 FYNNEI. Germline trimming cut 6 bases from V and 8 bases from J; bases unmatched to any gene: 4. This CDR3 is built from 12 residues. The CDR3 coding sequence is TGTGCCAGCAGCGTTGACAGGGAGCCCCAGCATTTT. It translates to CASSVDREPQHF. Filled out from reference TRBV2 and TRBJ1-5, the complete variable domain reads EPEVTQTPSHQVTQMGQEVILRCVPISNHLYFYWYRQILGQKVEFLVSFYNNEISEKSEIFDDQFSVERPDGSNFTLKIRSTKLEDSAMYFCASSVDREPQHFGDGTRLSIL.

This clonotype was seen many times. The chain uses TRBV4-1 and TRBJ2-7; the D gene is possibly TRBD2 (5 bases). CDR1 is MGHRA and CDR2 is YSYEKL in the germline V gene. The CDR3 runs 13 residues. V was shortened by 3 bases and J by 3 bases, with 9 bases between the two germline ends. CDR3 loop: CASSQGSGYEQYF. As DNA, the CDR3 is TGCGCCAGCAGCCAGGGGAGCGGCTACGAGCAGTACTTC.

This clonotype came up many times. The rearrangement links TRBV7-2 to TRBJ2-7; D might be TRBD1 (5 bases). The V and J ends lost 1 base and 3 bases respectively, with 7 bases between them. Germline loops: CDR1 SGHTA, CDR2 FQGNSA. CDR3 length equals 13 residues. The CDR3 DNA sequence: TGTGCCAGCAGCTTAGGGGGCGGCTACGAGCAGTACTTC. Translation gives CASSLGGGYEQYF.

The sample holds a few counts of this clonotype. The rearrangement joins TRBV20-1 to TRBJ2-7, with a tentative D call TRBD2 (7 bases). The CDR3 covers 13 residues. CDR1 and CDR2 (germline): DFQATT, SNEGSKA (reference sequence). The ends were cut back, 5 bases at V and 3 bases at J, with 14 bases in the middle. The CDR3 coding sequence is TGCAGTGCTGAGGGGGGGGCCAGCTACGAGCAGTACTTC. Its translation: CSAEGGASYEQYF.

This clonotype was seen a handful of times. The J gene is TRBJ1-2, the V gene TRBV7-2; D gene uncertain. Germline-derived CDR1 and CDR2 are SGHTA and FQGNSA. CDR3 length: 16 amino acids. Trimming left V 0 bases short and J 9 bases short, with 20 bases between. CDR3 protein: CASSLAPGAGHYSYTF. DNA for the CDR3: TGTGCCAGCAGCTTAGCCCCCGGAGCGGGCCATTATAGCTACACCTTC.

This chain joins TRBV7-9 and TRBJ1-1; 7 bases are a match to TRBD1. V lost 5 bases and J lost 0; bases outside the gene matches: 9. The CDR3 loop spans 16 amino acids. Germline V gene data show CDR1 as SEHNR and CDR2 as FQNEAQ (reference sequence). The CDR3 reads CASSPQGGTLNTEAFF. The DNA of the CDR3 is TGTGCCAGCAGCCCGCAGGGGGGCACCTTGAACACTGAAGCTTTCTTT.